This entry lists 2 T cell receptor beta chains sequenced from one sample in a study of blood T cells in healthy people across ages. The second PCR ran roughly 6 to 12 cycles with a sample-barcoded 5' primer and J-beta primers. MiXCR, applied by TCRdb to the 5' RACE reads, yields one record per CDR3 protein. The data hold hundreds of thousands of distinct CDR3 sequences, with about 42% observed a single time. Sequencing was performed on blood. All receptors derive from an elderly man in good health.

The J gene is TRBJ2-7, the V gene TRBV7-2, with unresolved D. CDR3 length: 16 amino acids. Germline V gene lookup returns CDR1 SGHTA and CDR2 FQGNSA. Trimming shortened V by 1 base and J by 2 bases, and 15 bases separated the two germline ends. The CDR3 region has the DNA TGTGCCAGCAGCTTAGAATCCGGCAGGTCCCCCTACGAGCAGTACTTC. Protein sequence: CASSLESGRSPYEQYF.

The chain employs TRBV29-1 and TRBJ2-2, with unresolved D. CDR1 is SQVTM and CDR2 is ANQGSEA in the germline V gene. The ends were cut back, 4 bases at V and 5 bases at J, with 14 bases in the middle. This CDR3 has 14 residues. The CDR3 reads CSVGKGGRTGELFF. In DNA form, the CDR3 reads TGCAGCGTTGGGAAGGGCGGTAGGACCGGGGAGCTGTTTTTT.